This T cell receptor beta chain was obtained from a study of T cell responses to AZD1222 COVID-19 vaccine (dated by TCRdb to about 2021). As for the study more broadly: AZD1222 recipients with second doses at about 4 weeks or about 12 weeks were pooled, because spike-specific TCR depth and breadth did not differ between schedules. A total of under 250 trial participants underwent TCR sequencing, of whom more than 200 had received two doses of AZD1222 and around 26 had received two doses of the MenACWY control vaccine. Trial participants were enrolled by age into subgroups of 18-55, 56-69 and 70-plus years, and around 150, 28 and 57 TCR-sequenced participants, respectively, were included in these subgroups.

The germline V gene (reference sequence) sets CDR1 to SGHNT and CDR2 to YYREEE. Trimming takes 4 bases from V and 1 base from J, and the germline ends sit 11 bases apart. From the cysteine through the phenylalanine, the CDR3 covers 14 amino acids. Only the CDR3 region is kept as DNA, spanning 42 bases read in frame from base 1. The intended sense of this specimen's time point label: baseline before first vaccination. Vaccinee samples came from UK trials COV001 and COV002, including a single-blind randomized controlled phase 2/3 trial of AZD1222 (ChAdOx1 nCoV-19) in healthy adults. For TCRbeta chain sequencing, PBMC samples were collected from trial participants at day 0 and at day 28 after the second dose. Overall study outcomes, separate from this receptor: Most participants were white British and females outnumbered males, and the authors suggested that clonal diversity may have been underestimated. Reportedly, almost half of the unique spike-specific TCRs recognized epitopes lying outside the regions that are mutated in the B.1.351 and B.1.1.7 variants. The 56-69-year group was small, and its depth increase did not reach significance, likely because of low power. After two AZD1222 doses, both the breadth and the depth of spike-specific TCRs were significantly higher than at day 0 and than in MenACWY recipients. The whole spike protein was spanned by vaccine-associated CD4 TCRs, and dominant responses were seen in regions 160-218 and 743-854. Conclusions about previously exposed vaccinees are limited, since just five to seven AZD1222 recipients were seropositive for SARS-CoV-2 at baseline. No day 14 peak-response samples were available, so repertoires were characterized only after the peak T cell response.

Notes on this clone: Its binding antigen is unknown. No base qualities exist here, and no much larger clone lies one base off it.

The CDR3 regions of human TCRbeta chains were subjected to immunosequencing. The study's own analysis went as follows. Repertoire TCRs were matched against a reference library of SARS-CoV-2-specific TCRs generated with the MIRA antigen-specificity platform. Breadth was defined as the fraction of unique TCRs that were SARS-CoV-2-associated, and depth was defined as the fraction of total T cells that were SARS-CoV-2-associated. Each spike-specific TCR was assigned to its reactive spike region and to a CD4 or CD8 class using the MIRA data. Log10-transformed breadth and depth values were compared by one-way ANOVA with Sidak's multiple comparisons tests. Drawn from immuneACCESS, this table holds only the in-frame rearrangements with V and J called that TCRdb kept. Clones are partly lost; checked studies trace under half to an unresolved V gene and leave the rest unexplained. Clone size and V and J calls were adopted from that table, with D and trimming inferred from the DNA. This sample comprises about 92,000 clones, approximately 87% of them detected only once. Roughly 25% of the sample is in the top ten clones.

The material sequenced was peripheral blood, taken on day 0 of AZD1222 vaccination. The rearranged chain carries TRBV5-4 and TRBJ2-5; no D gene can be assigned with confidence. The TCR sequence derives from an adult in good health. The CDR3 loop reads CASSPATSQETQYF. The sequenced DNA: TGTGCCAGCAGCCCAGCGACCTCCCAAGAGACCCAGTACTTC. The entire variable domain, with the stretches around the CDR3 drawn from the reference TRBV5-4 and TRBJ2-5 proteins, is ETGVTQSPTHLIKTRGQQVTLRCSSQSGHNTVSWYQQALGQGPQFIFQYYREEENGRGNFPPRFSGLQFPNYSSELNVNALELDDSALYLCASSPATSQETQYFGPGTRLLVL.